A single sample gave rise to the 26 T cell receptor beta chains below, sequenced in a study of blood T cell repertoires in COVID-19. Sequencing used immunoSEQ multiplex PCR; TCRdb keeps in-frame clones, though not all of them. The sample consists of about 160,000 clones, roughly 87% of them appearing once. Sequenced: peripheral blood. These TCRs come from a woman aged 60 to 75 with active or convalescent COVID-19.

The chain carries TRBV9 and TRBJ1-5; tentatively, D is TRBD1 (5 bases). CDR3 length: 14 amino acids. The V and J ends lost 4 bases and 0 bases respectively, with 8 bases between them. The germline gives CDR1 SGDLS, CDR2 YYNGEE. Here the CDR3 DNA reads TGTGCCAGCAGCTTGACAGATAGCAATCAGCCCCAGCATTTT. This sequence encodes CASSLTDSNQPQHF.

This chain uses TRBV29-1 with TRBJ2-5; TRBD2 matches at 11 bases. V lost 3 bases and J lost 4; bases outside the gene matches: 4. CDR1 SQVTM and CDR2 ANQGSEA come from the germline V gene. The CDR3 length is 14 residues. CDR3 nucleotide sequence: TGCAGCGTTGAGACCGGGACTAGCGGAGAGACCCAGTACTTC. Its protein product is CSVETGTSGETQYF. The entire variable domain, with the rest obtained from reference TRBV29-1 and TRBJ2-5, is as follows: SAVISQKPSRDICQRGTSLTIQCQVDSQVTMMFWYRQQPGQSLTLIATANQGSEATYESGFVIDKFPISRPNLTFSTLTVSNMSPEDSSIYLCSVETGTSGETQYFGPGTRLLVL.

V gene TRBV19 combines with J gene TRBJ1-6; 10 positions match TRBD1. V dropped 1 base and J dropped 6; count of bases not matched to a gene: 6. Germline CDR1 reads LNHDA; CDR2 reads SQIVND (reference sequence). This CDR3 is 17 amino acids long. CDR3 in amino acids: CASSIGPGQGLNSPLHF. DNA for the CDR3: TGTGCCAGTAGTATAGGGCCGGGACAGGGGCTTAATTCACCCCTCCACTTT.

The CDR3 DNA is TGTGCCAGCAGCCCTTGGACAGGGGGCGAGTATGGCTACACCTTC. Its translation is CASSPWTGGEYGYTF. This chain joins TRBV7-9 and TRBJ1-2, with 11 bases fitting TRBD1. There are 15 residues in the CDR3. The germline gives CDR1 SEHNR, CDR2 FQNEAQ (reference sequence). The trim removed 5 bases at V and 5 bases at J, leaving 7 bases unmatched.

In DNA, the CDR3 is TGTGCCAGCAGTCAGCCTATGGACAGGGTAGGAGATACTGAAGCTTTCTTT. Translation gives CASSQPMDRVGDTEAFF. This chain joins TRBV6-6 and TRBJ1-1; 8 bases agree with TRBD1. From germline, CDR1 is MNHNY and CDR2 SVGAGI (reference sequence). The junction had 16 bases not matched to a gene; V was cut back by 5 bases and J by 5 bases. CDR3 length: 17 amino acids.

The genes are TRBV2 and TRBJ1-1, with a tentative D call TRBD1 (6 bases). Germline loops: CDR1 SNHLY, CDR2 FYNNEI. The CDR3 totals 13 residues. The germline V and J ends were trimmed by 7 bases and 1 base, with 10 bases remaining between them. CDR3 in amino acids: CASTQQGNTEAFF. In DNA, the CDR3 is TGTGCCAGCACCCAACAGGGGAACACTGAAGCTTTCTTT.

The gene calls are TRBV6-5 and TRBJ2-5; D uncertain. Trimming left V 6 bases short and J 5 bases short, with 13 bases between. CDR3 length: 13 amino acids. CDR1 and CDR2 (germline): MNHEY, SVGAGI. CDR3: CASRWSGGETQYF. Here the CDR3 DNA reads TGTGCCAGCAGATGGTCAGGTGGGGAGACCCAGTACTTC.

V and J are TRBV2 and TRBJ2-3, with 9 bases fitting TRBD2. The CDR3 length is 16 residues. The ends lost 4 bases at V and 0 bases at J; junction bases unmatched: 5. Germline CDR1 is SNHLY and CDR2 is FYNNEI. The CDR3 region has the DNA TGTGCCAGCAGTGGTAGCGGGGGAGTTAGCACAGATACGCAGTATTTT. Its translation: CASSGSGGVSTDTQYF.

The V call is TRBV19, the J call TRBJ1-5, with D possibly matching TRBD1 (5 bases). The germline V gene encodes CDR1 LNHDA and CDR2 SQIVND (reference sequence). V was pared by 4 bases and J by 0 bases, with 10 bases between. CDR3 length equals 15 residues. Here the CDR3 reads CASSNQGGSNQPQHF. The CDR3 DNA follows: TGTGCCAGTAGTAATCAGGGTGGTAGCAATCAGCCCCAGCATTTT. The whole variable domain, remainder taken from reference TRBV19 and TRBJ1-5, is DGGITQSPKYLFRKEGQNVTLSCEQNLNHDAMYWYRQDPGQGLRLIYYSQIVNDFQKGDIAEGYSVSREKKESFPLTVTSAQKNPTAFYLCASSNQGGSNQPQHFGDGTRLSIL.

The rearrangement joins TRBV12-3 or TRBV12-4 to TRBJ1-1, with D maybe TRBD1 (6 bases). V shed 3 bases and J shed 3 bases, with 8 bases lying between them. The CDR3 contains 13 residues. The CDR3 DNA is TGTGCCAGCAGTTTTAACAGGGACACTGAAGCTTTCTTT. Protein product: CASSFNRDTEAFF.

This clone has just one count. The gene calls are TRBV30 and TRBJ1-5; no reliable D call. Trimming removed 4 bases at V and 4 bases at J, with 14 bases between. CDR1 and CDR2 from the germline V gene are GTSNPN and SVGIG (reference sequence). The CDR3 sequence is 14 residues long. For the CDR3, the DNA is TGTGCCTGGATGCGGGAAGGAACTAATCAGCCCCAGCATTTT. Its protein is CAWMREGTNQPQHF.

The rearrangement uses TRBV6-5 and TRBJ2-7, with 12 bases fitting TRBD1. Trimming at V came to 8 bases and at J to 5 bases, leaving 10 bases not matched to a gene. Germline CDR1 reads MNHEY; CDR2 reads SVGAGI. This CDR3 comprises 15 residues. Written as DNA, the CDR3 is TGTGCCAGCCGGACGGGGACAGGGGGCATCGACGAGCAGTACTTC. Protein product: CASRTGTGGIDEQYF.

The gene calls are TRBV11-2 and TRBJ2-5; tentatively, D is TRBD2 (5 bases). Germline lookup yields CDR1 SGHAT and CDR2 FQNNGV. The CDR3 extends over 11 amino acids. V gave up 5 bases and J gave up 9 bases, with 10 bases separating them. The CDR3 coding sequence is TGTGCCAGCAGCCTACTAGTCGCCCAGTACTTC. Translation gives CASSLLVAQYF. The whole variable domain, filled in from reference TRBV11-2 and TRBJ2-5, reads EAGVAQSPRYKIIEKRQSVAFWCNPISGHATLYWYQQILGQGPKLLIQFQNNGVVDDSQLPKDRFSAERLKGVDSTLKIQPAKLEDSAVYLCASSLLVAQYFGPGTRLLVL.

V is TRBV5-5 and J is TRBJ2-7, with D possibly TRBD1 on 6 matching bases. Trimming stripped 7 bases from V and 0 bases from J, with 11 bases between. The CDR3 is 13 residues long. Germline V lookup: CDR1 SGHKS, CDR2 YYEKEE (reference sequence). CDR3 sequence reads: CASHKDSSYEQYF. CDR3 coding DNA: TGTGCCAGCCATAAGGACAGCTCCTACGAGCAGTACTTC.

The rearrangement joins TRBV3-1 (or the pseudogene TRBV3-2) to TRBJ1-2; the match to TRBD1 covers 9 bases. Germline loops: CDR1 LGHDT, CDR2 YNNKEL (reference sequence). V trimming: 4 bases; J trimming: 4 bases; junction bases outside the gene matches: 4. The CDR3 loop spans 14 amino acids. The CDR3 coding sequence is TGTGCCAGCAGCCTGACAGGGGGGGCCTATGGCTACACCTTC. Translation gives CASSLTGGAYGYTF.

The rearrangement joins TRBV5-1 to TRBJ1-1; 10 bases agree with TRBD1. The germline CDR1 and CDR2 sequences are SGHRS and YFSETQ. The V segment lost 1 base and the J segment 6 bases; nucleotides outside the gene matches: 6. This CDR3 has 15 residues. The CDR3, as DNA: TGCGCCAGCAGCTTGTCGCCGGGACAGGGGCCTGAAGCTTTCTTT. The encoded protein is CASSLSPGQGPEAFF.

The chain joins TRBV30 to TRBJ2-2; D may be TRBD2 (6 bases). Germline lookup yields CDR1 GTSNPN and CDR2 SVGIG (reference sequence). The CDR3 spans 15 residues. The V end was cut by 3 bases, the J end by 1 base, with 12 bases between. CDR3 loop: CAWRLSGWNTGELFF. For the CDR3, the DNA is TGTGCCTGGAGATTGAGCGGGTGGAACACCGGGGAGCTGTTTTTT.

This sequence joins TRBV10-3 and TRBJ2-3; possible D gene TRBD2, 6 bases. Germline lookup yields CDR1 ENHRY and CDR2 SYGVKD. Trimming took 5 bases from V and 1 from J, leaving 10 bases between them. There are 14 residues in the CDR3. The CDR3 here is CAISRTGGTDTQYF. The CDR3 coding sequence is TGTGCCATCAGTCGGACGGGGGGCACAGATACGCAGTATTTT.

This chain joins TRBV18 and TRBJ2-2, with D possibly matching TRBD2 (5 bases). Germline values: CDR1 KGHSH, CDR2 LQKENI. V was clipped by 6 bases and J by 4 bases, with 15 bases between them. The CDR3 runs to 15 residues. The CDR3 DNA reads TGTGCCAGCTCGCCGGAAAGCCGGGGCACCGGGGAGCTGTTTTTT. Its translation is CASSPESRGTGELFF.

The chain has TRBV3-1 (or the pseudogene TRBV3-2) and TRBJ2-7, with 11 bases that match TRBD2. V was clipped by 4 bases and J by 8 bases; unmatched bases: 10. The CDR3 runs to 15 residues. CDR1 LGHDT and CDR2 YNNKEL come from the germline V gene (reference sequence). The CDR3 DNA is TGTGCCAGCAGCCCATTAGCGGGGGGGAATATAAAGCAGTACTTC. Translation gives CASSPLAGGNIKQYF.

A single count supports this clone. This rearrangement joins TRBV10-3 to TRBJ1-3, with D perhaps matching TRBD1 (6 bases). Germline CDR1 and CDR2: ENHRY and SYGVKD. The V end was cut by 3 bases, the J end by 1 base, with 10 bases between. The length of the CDR3 is 15 residues. The DNA for the CDR3 is TGTGCCATCAGTGACTCCAGGGGATCTGGAAACACCATATATTTT. It is translated as CAISDSRGSGNTIYF.

The chain uses TRBV5-6 and TRBJ1-3; D may be TRBD1 (5 bases). Trimming left V 2 bases short and J 0 bases short, with 12 bases between. In germline, CDR1 is SGHDT, CDR2 YYEEEE. The CDR3 contains 16 residues. CDR3 DNA: TGTGCCAGCAGCTTCAGGGTAACAGACTCTGGAAACACCATATATTTT. Translation gives CASSFRVTDSGNTIYF.

The rearrangement uses TRBV7-6 and TRBJ1-1; 9 bases line up with TRBD1. From germline, CDR1 is SGHVS and CDR2 FNYEAQ. This CDR3 comprises 14 residues. V dropped 4 bases and J dropped 6; count of bases not matched to a gene: 6. The CDR3 sequence: CASSWGQGGPEAFF. The CDR3 DNA is TGTGCCAGCAGCTGGGGACAGGGAGGTCCTGAAGCTTTCTTT. Complete variable domain (other parts from reference TRBV7-6 and TRBJ1-1): GAGVSQSPRYKVTKRGQDVALRCDPISGHVSLYWYRQALGQGPEFLTYFNYEAQQDKSGLPNDRFSAERPEGSISTLTIQRTEQRDSAMYRCASSWGQGGPEAFFGQGTRLTVV.

This chain uses TRBV9 with TRBJ1-6; TRBD1 agrees at 7 bases. Germline assignment: CDR1 SGDLS and CDR2 YYNGEE. V shed 0 bases, J shed 10 bases, and the junction held 10 bases outside the gene matches. The CDR3 is 16 residues long. In DNA, the CDR3 is TGTGCCAGCAGCGTAGCCTCACAGGGGCTCACCTCACCCCTCCACTTT. This gives the protein CASSVASQGLTSPLHF.

J is TRBJ1-1 and V is TRBV24-1; TRBD1 aligns across 7 bases. This CDR3 has 16 residues. V was clipped by 5 bases and J by 0 bases; unmatched bases: 8. Germline V gene sequence: CDR1 KGHDR, CDR2 SFDVKD. The CDR3 DNA sequence: TGTGCCACCAGTGTAAGGGGGCGAGGGATGAACACTGAAGCTTTCTTT. Its translation is CATSVRGRGMNTEAFF.

The V and J genes are TRBV5-5 and TRBJ1-4; TRBD1 agrees at 7 bases. The CDR3 loop spans 15 amino acids. V was clipped by 4 bases and J by 6 bases; unmatched bases: 9. Germline CDR1 is SGHKS and CDR2 is YYEKEE (reference sequence). The CDR3 loop is CASSRQGRGDEKLFF. DNA for the CDR3: TGTGCCAGCAGCCGACAGGGCAGAGGGGATGAAAAACTGTTTTTT.